This TCR beta chain was recovered during a study of CD8 T cells in ankylosing spondylitis. The study's findings and limits: What seemed typical of ankylosing spondylitis blood was a TCR beta motif built from under 10 highly homologous variants.

This clonotype appeared many times. Its antigen remains unknown. TCRdb used MiXCR to reprocess the 5' RACE reads, holding one entry per CDR3 protein. Found here are about 460,000 distinct CDR3 sequences, less than 6% of them singletons; the top ten hold under 4.5%. CDR1 is SEHNR and CDR2 is FQNEAQ in the germline V gene (reference sequence). The CDR3 sequence is 16 residues long. V shed 0 bases, J shed 1 base, and the junction held 2 bases outside the gene matches. Sequenced sample: blood, either unsorted or a sorted T cell fraction (not recorded which). This receptor was taken from a male donor with ankylosing spondylitis. V gene TRBV7-9 combines with J gene TRBJ2-3; TRBD2 matches at 9 bases. The CDR3 coding sequence is TGTGCCAGCAGCTTAGCGTTAGCGGGGGGCACAGATACGCAGTATTTT. Encoded protein: CASSLALAGGTDTQYF.